The 23 T cell receptor beta chains reported below all come from one sample, sequenced in a study of identical twins. TCRdb passed the 5' RACE reads through MiXCR, listing each CDR3 protein once. The top ten clones hold less than 2.5% of a sample with a few hundred thousand distinct CDR3 sequences, roughly 8.6% of them seen once. These data were also reused for a study on yellow fever vaccine responses in identical twins.

The sample comprised memory (CD45RO+) T cells sorted from blood. These receptors were obtained from a woman aged 18-35 years in good health.

The rearrangement links TRBV5-4 to TRBJ2-2; no clear D gene. Trimming took off 2 bases at V and 6 bases at J, with 14 bases between the two ends. Germline V gene sequence: CDR1 SGHNT, CDR2 YYREEE (reference sequence). The CDR3 sequence is 15 residues long. The CDR3 sequence is CASSFRQFRPGELFF. Here the CDR3 DNA reads TGTGCCAGCAGCTTCAGGCAATTTCGGCCCGGGGAGCTGTTTTTT.

Many counts were recorded for this clonotype. This chain joins TRBV7-2 and TRBJ1-3; D unclear. V gave up 5 bases and J gave up 6 bases, with 11 bases separating them. Germline V lookup: CDR1 SGHTA, CDR2 FQGNSA. The CDR3 runs 13 residues. CDR3 bases: TGTGCCAGCAGCCCAAGTACGCAAAACACCATATATTTT. It yields the protein CASSPSTQNTIYF.

This clonotype turned up a few times. V and J are TRBV7-2 and TRBJ2-5; the match to TRBD2 covers 7 bases. Germline CDR1 and CDR2: SGHTA and FQGNSA. CDR3 length: 14 residues. Trimming removed 10 bases from V and 3 bases from J; junction bases left unmatched: 11. CDR3 nucleotides: TGTGCCAACGCCTTGGGGCTAGCGGAAGAGACCCAGTACTTC. It encodes CANALGLAEETQYF.

V and J are TRBV20-1 and TRBJ2-1; 10 bases line up with TRBD2. Germline V gene lookup returns CDR1 DFQATT and CDR2 SNEGSKA (reference sequence). The J segment lost 5 bases and the V segment lost 2 bases, leaving 6 bases of the junction unmatched. The CDR3 is 15 amino acids. CDR3 in amino acids: CSARPGLAFDNEQFF. CDR3 coding DNA: TGCAGTGCTAGACCGGGACTAGCGTTTGACAATGAGCAGTTCTTC.

This clonotype was seen repeatedly, ten times or more. This chain connects TRBV18 to TRBJ1-5; D unresolved. The V end was cut by 3 bases, the J end by 2 bases, with 5 bases between. The CDR3 is made up of 13 amino acids. CDR1 KGHSH and CDR2 LQKENI come from the germline V gene. The CDR3 reads CASSPVGNQPQHF. Written as DNA, the CDR3 is TGTGCCAGCTCACCCGTAGGCAATCAGCCCCAGCATTTT.

This clonotype was seen more than once but under ten times. The chain couples TRBV27 to TRBJ2-1; either TRBD1 or TRBD2 may fit D (5 bases each). The CDR3 sequence is 18 residues long. Per germline, CDR1 MNHEY and CDR2 SMNVEV (reference sequence). Between the trimmed V and J ends, which lost 5 bases and 4 bases, there was a span of 24 bases. CDR3: CASSHLGAPGLGYNEQFF. The DNA of the CDR3 is TGTGCCAGCAGTCATTTAGGGGCCCCGGGGCTGGGATACAATGAGCAGTTCTTC.

This clonotype was seen many times. The V call is TRBV3-1, the J call TRBJ1-1; TRBD1 matches 7 bases. The CDR3 spans 16 residues. V shed 4 bases, J shed 1 base, and the junction held 9 bases outside the gene matches. From germline, CDR1 is LGHDT and CDR2 YNNKEL (reference sequence). The CDR3 coding sequence is TGTGCCAGCAGCCGAGGATTCGGACAGGCGAACACTGAAGCTTTCTTT. As protein: CASSRGFGQANTEAFF.

This clonotype showed up just a few times. The chain is built from TRBV20-1 and TRBJ1-6, with 11 bases fitting TRBD1. The CDR3 consists of 13 residues. J was trimmed by 9 bases and V by 6 bases; bases with no gene match: 4. Per germline, CDR1 DFQATT and CDR2 SNEGSKA (reference sequence). CDR3 residues: CSANGQGASPLHF. The CDR3 DNA sequence: TGCAGTGCAAACGGACAGGGGGCTTCACCCCTCCACTTT.

This clonotype has ten or more counts. The V call is TRBV20-1, the J call TRBJ2-3; 9 bases agree with TRBD2. Trimming cost V 7 bases and J 4 bases; bases outside gene matches: 6. Germline CDR1 reads DFQATT; CDR2 reads SNEGSKA (reference sequence). CDR3 length: 13 residues. The CDR3 reads CSGRRGGADTQYF. Here the CDR3 DNA reads TGCAGTGGAAGGCGGGGGGGGGCAGATACGCAGTATTTT.

This clonotype was seen repeatedly, ten times or more. The V gene is TRBV12-3 or TRBV12-4, the J gene TRBJ2-4; 8 nucleotides match TRBD2. V gave up 6 bases and J gave up 5 bases; unmatched junction bases: 6. CDR3 length equals 14 residues. This chain's CDR3 is CASSPGLDQNIQYF. The CDR3 DNA follows: TGTGCCAGCAGCCCGGGACTAGACCAAAACATTCAGTACTTC.

The J gene is TRBJ2-7, the V gene TRBV20-1, with 10 bases aligning to TRBD2. V shed 3 bases, J shed 3 bases, and the junction held 5 bases outside the gene matches. The CDR3 contains 14 residues. CDR1 is DFQATT, CDR2 SNEGSKA, per germline (reference sequence). The CDR3 region is CSASSGTSDYEQYV. The CDR3 nucleotides are TGCAGTGCTAGTAGCGGGACTAGCGACTACGAGCAGTACGTC.

This clonotype has only a few counts. The genes are TRBV29-1 and TRBJ2-3, with D possibly TRBD2 on 6 matching bases. The ends were cut back, 4 bases at V and 10 bases at J, with 15 bases in the middle. This CDR3 has 12 amino acids. Germline V gene lookup returns CDR1 SQVTM and CDR2 ANQGSEA. CDR3 in DNA: TGCAGCGTTGGGGGCGGGACCTTGGCGCAGTATTTT. This codes for CSVGGGTLAQYF.

In this sample, this clonotype turned up many times. The rearrangement uses TRBV6-1 and TRBJ1-1, with D perhaps TRBD1 (5 bases). The CDR3 runs to 17 residues. V was trimmed by 7 bases and J by 1 base, leaving 22 bases between them. CDR1 and CDR2 (germline): MNHNS, SASEGT. The CDR3 spells CASTQMGPLMANTEAFF. As DNA, the CDR3 is TGTGCCAGCACCCAAATGGGGCCTTTAATGGCGAACACTGAAGCTTTCTTT.

The rearrangement uses TRBV20-1 and TRBJ2-3; TRBD2 matches 9 bases. The CDR3 extends over 19 amino acids. Trimming took 0 bases from V and 2 from J; bases not matched to a gene: 15. In germline, CDR1 is DFQATT, CDR2 SNEGSKA (reference sequence). The CDR3 protein is CSARDIGGRAGGPTDTQYF. CDR3 in DNA: TGCAGTGCTAGAGATATTGGTGGGAGAGCGGGGGGCCCCACAGATACGCAGTATTTT.

This clonotype was seen only a few times. The chain combines TRBV11-2 with TRBJ2-6; TRBD2 matches at 12 bases. The CDR3 runs to 19 residues. V lost 0 bases to trimming and J lost 0 bases; unmatched junction nucleotides: 3. Germline assignment: CDR1 SGHAT and CDR2 FQNNGV. The CDR3 loop reads CASSLDLAGGRSGANVLTF. CDR3 nucleotide sequence: TGTGCCAGCAGCTTAGATCTAGCGGGGGGGCGCTCTGGGGCCAACGTCCTGACTTTC.

In this sample, this clonotype turned up many times. The chain recombines TRBV15 with TRBJ2-1; TRBD2 agrees at 9 bases. The V gene's germline CDR1 is LNHNV and CDR2 YYDKDF (reference sequence). The CDR3 spans 15 residues. The V gene end was trimmed by 3 bases and the J gene end by 8 bases; junction bases not matched to a gene: 8. CDR3 amino acids: CATSSLGTSFYEQFF. The DNA for the CDR3 is TGTGCCACCAGCAGCCTTGGGACTAGCTTTTATGAGCAGTTCTTC. The full variable domain, its missing parts supplied by reference TRBV15 and TRBJ2-1, is DAMVIQNPRYQVTQFGKPVTLSCSQTLNHNVMYWYQQKSSQAPKLLFHYYDKDFNNEADTPDNFQSRRPNTSFCFLDIRSPGLGDTAMYLCATSSLGTSFYEQFFGPGTRLTVL.

The rearrangement joins TRBV10-3 to TRBJ1-1, with a weak D call TRBD1 (6 bases). CDR1 and CDR2 from the germline V gene are ENHRY and SYGVKD. The CDR3 sequence is 15 residues long. Between the trimmed V and J ends, which lost 0 bases and 2 bases, there was a span of 10 bases. The CDR3 sequence: CAISESKGGNTEAFF. The CDR3 bases are TGTGCCATCAGTGAGTCGAAGGGGGGCAACACTGAAGCTTTCTTT.

J is TRBJ1-1 and V is TRBV5-1; tentative D call: TRBD1 (6 bases). The CDR3 length is 15 residues. CDR1 and CDR2 from the germline V gene are SGHRS and YFSETQ. V lost 0 bases and J 6 bases, leaving 15 bases between the germline ends. As DNA, the CDR3 is TGCGCCAGCAGCTTGGTACCCTTACAGGGCGCTGAAGCTTTCTTT. Translated, it gives CASSLVPLQGAEAFF.

This clonotype was counted ten times or more. CDR3 sequence (DNA): TGTGCCAGCAGCTTAGTAGGGGGGTCCTCCTACGAGCAGTACGTC. Encoded protein: CASSLVGGSSYEQYV. The rearrangement uses TRBV7-2 and TRBJ2-7; D may correspond to TRBD1 or TRBD2 (6 bases each). The CDR3 sequence is 15 residues long. V was clipped by 1 base and J by 0 bases, with 10 bases between them. CDR1 SGHTA and CDR2 FQGNSA come from the germline V gene.

This clonotype turned up a few times. This sequence joins TRBV20-1 and TRBJ1-5; D uncertain. The V end was cut by 3 bases, the J end by 2 bases, with 23 bases between. Per the germline V gene, CDR1 is DFQATT and CDR2 is SNEGSKA (reference sequence). This CDR3 is 18 amino acids long. The CDR3 here is CSARPPAGAFPGNQPQHF. The CDR3 nucleotides read TGCAGTGCTAGGCCACCGGCAGGCGCTTTCCCGGGCAATCAGCCCCAGCATTTT.

This clonotype came up many times. The rearrangement joins TRBV2 to TRBJ2-1; 7 bases line up with TRBD2. The CDR3 extends over 18 amino acids. CDR1 is SNHLY, CDR2 FYNNEI, per germline. V shed 4 bases, J shed 2 bases, and the junction held 14 bases outside the gene matches. The CDR3 DNA reads TGTGCCAGCAGTGTTTCCCCTTTTAGCGGGCAACCCTACAATGAGCAGTTCTTC. Amino acid sequence: CASSVSPFSGQPYNEQFF.

This clonotype showed up just a few times. This chain joins TRBV6-5 and TRBJ2-2; D uncertain. CDR1 and CDR2 (germline): MNHEY, SVGAGI. This CDR3 has 14 amino acids. Trimming left V 10 bases short and J 0 bases short, with 12 bases between. CDR3 amino acids: CATLTIANTGELFF. The DNA for the CDR3 is TGTGCCACACTTACTATCGCGAACACCGGGGAGCTGTTTTTT.

This clonotype was counted many times. The rearrangement uses TRBV10-3 and TRBJ1-1, with TRBD1 matching over 8 bases. Per germline, CDR1 ENHRY and CDR2 SYGVKD. This CDR3 has 14 residues. The V and J ends lost 6 bases and 2 bases, in that order; junction bases with no gene match: 5. This chain's CDR3 is CAISPDRVNTEAFF. CDR3 bases: TGTGCCATCAGCCCGGACAGGGTTAACACTGAAGCTTTCTTT.